This T cell receptor beta chain was sequenced in a study of response to subunit inactivated influenza vaccine (dated by TCRdb to between 2018 and 2020). About the full investigation: The study used deep quantitative T cell receptor repertoire profiling to track responses to a trivalent subunit inactivated influenza vaccine.

Spanning cysteine to phenylalanine, the CDR3 consists of 15 amino acids. The read is trimmed to its CDR3 DNA, 45 bases read in frame from base 1. Trimming removed 7 bases from V and 6 bases from J, leaving 19 bases between the germline ends. The germline V gene sets CDR1 to ENHRY and CDR2 to SYGVKD. The library relied on RT-PCR. For sequencing, an Illumina HiSeq 2500 was employed. TCRdb applied fastp at Q25 and MiXCR to the public reads, then kept only in-frame beta chains. Entries that share a CDR3 protein sequence are merged under the most common genes and DNA. This sample holds about 780,000 distinct CDR3 sequences; approximately 17% were observed only once. The ten largest clones add up to about a tenth of the sample. Overall results and qualifications from the work: The authors proposed that each seasonal influenza vaccination may bring in only a limited number of new T cells.

Details on this clonotype: Its antigen target is currently unknown. The input lacks base qualities; no much larger clone sits a single base away.

The sample consisted of PBMCs from blood, taken roughly 5 days after vaccination. The source of this sequence is a middle-aged man who received an inactivated influenza vaccine. Donor details come from another sample of the same person, matched by shared clones. The V gene is TRBV10-3 and the J gene is TRBJ2-1; the D gene assignment is perhaps TRBD1 or TRBD2, with each matching 7 bases. Here the CDR3 is given as CAITPGGGLGNEQFF. The DNA reads TGTGCCATCACACCAGGGGGGGGACTCGGCAATGAGCAGTTCTTC.